The present entry profiles one T cell receptor (beta chain) with its context. The antigen is not known. This record comes from a study of vaccination and CD4 T cells after COVID-19. Study background: All convalescent patients were nasal swab PCR positive for SARS-CoV-2; several had mild and one severe disease. Participants were vaccinated with two doses, given as either BNT162b2 or mRNA-1273 vaccine.

Stated treatment: approximately 11-day PBMC culture with coronavirus spike peptide pools or control peptides (ViraFEST assay). Following expansion of antigen-specific T cells with peptide pools, ViraFEST then sequenced TCRs. An Oncomine TCR Beta short-read assay was used to sequence the DNA from cultured CD4+ T cells. MiXCR, run by TCRdb on the PCR reads, gives a single entry per CDR3 protein. The data show approximately 20,000 distinct CDR3 sequences, approximately 60% seen once. Points from the study as a whole: Median numbers of SARS-CoV-2-reactive clonotypes increased from about 20 to 38 (not a significant change).

The sample consisted of CD4+ T cells from blood, cultured in vitro. The clonotype originates from a human donor who had recovered from COVID-19.

This CDR3 reads CASRDRVYEQYF. The DNA of the CDR3 is TGTGCCAGCAGAGACAGGGTCTACGAGCAGTACTTC. The J gene is TRBJ2-7, the V gene TRBV6-2 or TRBV6-3; 7 bases map to TRBD1. V lost 6 bases, J lost 3 bases, and 2 bases stayed unmatched. Germline V gives CDR1 MNHEY, CDR2 SVGEGT. The CDR3 totals 12 residues.